This T cell receptor beta chain is drawn from a study of OX40 agonist ivuxolimab in advanced cancers. Whole-study context: Allowance was made for prior anti-PD-1, anti-PD-L1 or anti-CTLA-4 therapy, and 40% to 45% had some.

Method: immunoSEQ multiplex PCR; TCRdb's copy keeps in-frame clones and lacks some. The sample gives about 100,000 clones, approximately 90% of which show up once; around 0.58% is in the top ten. Germline-derived CDR1 and CDR2 are SGHRS and YFSETQ. This CDR3 has 14 amino acids. Trimming shortened V by 3 bases and J by 0 bases, and 4 bases separated the two germline ends. This chain connects TRBV5-1 to TRBJ1-6; the D is unclear. Sample: CD4+ or CD8+ T cells sorted from blood, taken in a trial of the OX40 agonist ivuxolimab. This receptor was identified in an adult with an advanced solid tumor such as melanoma, head and neck, liver or kidney cancer. CDR3 sequence (DNA): TGCGCCAGCAGCTCAGGCTCCTATAATTCACCCCTCCACTTT. Translated, it gives CASSSGSYNSPLHF.